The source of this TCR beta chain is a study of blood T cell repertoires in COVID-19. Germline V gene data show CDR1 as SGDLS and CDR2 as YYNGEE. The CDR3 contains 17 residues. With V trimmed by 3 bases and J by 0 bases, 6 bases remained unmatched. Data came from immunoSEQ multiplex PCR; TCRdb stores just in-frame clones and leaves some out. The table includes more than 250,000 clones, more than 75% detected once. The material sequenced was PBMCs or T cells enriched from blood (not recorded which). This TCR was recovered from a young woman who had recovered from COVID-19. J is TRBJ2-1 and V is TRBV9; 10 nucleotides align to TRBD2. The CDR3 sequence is CASSGSGGASSYNEQFF. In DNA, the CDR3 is TGTGCCAGCAGCGGCAGCGGGGGGGCCAGCTCCTACAATGAGCAGTTCTTC.